These T cell receptor beta chains were read from a single sample in a study of regulatory T cells in long-lasting Graves disease. TCRdb analysed the multiplex PCR reads with MiXCR anew, one entry per CDR3 protein. The sample has under 700,000 distinct CDR3 sequences, roughly 16% seen once. The same sample was also studied in work on T cells in Graves' hyperthyroidism and ophthalmopathy.

The specimen comprised peripheral blood mononuclear cells (PBMCs), sampled at new diagnosis, from a patient treated with antithyroid drugs. The receptor set was obtained from a woman aged 35-60 years with Graves disease. Each CDR3 is given with its conserved first and last residue. D genes are given only for firm matches. Expanded clones are given a class, and other clones once, few, many or no size at all.

TRBV6-2/TRBV6-3	many	TRBJ2-3	NA	TGTGCCAGCAGTGAAAACGGACGGGATACGCAGTATTTT	CASSENGRDTQYF
TRBV5-1	few	TRBJ2-2	NA	TGCGCCAGCAGCTTGGCTGGGGCGGACGGGGAGCTGTTTTTT	CASSLAGADGELFF
TRBV5-5	few	TRBJ1-5	NA	TGTGCCAGCAGCCATTACTCGAGGTTCCACGATGAGCCCCAGCATTTT	CASSHYSRFHDEPQHF
TRBV12-3/TRBV12-4	few	TRBJ2-1	TRBD2	TGTGCCAGCACCATTCTCGGGGGGGGCGGGTATGAGCAGTTCTTC	CASTILGGGGYEQFF
TRBV2	NA	TRBJ2-7	NA	TGTGCCAGCAGGGTAAACCCCGGGGAGCAGTACTTC	CASRVNPGEQYF
TRBV4-1	few	TRBJ1-1	NA	TGCGCCAGCAGCCAAGACAGGAGGACTGAAGCTTTCTTT	CASSQDRRTEAFF
TRBV29-1	NA	TRBJ2-1	NA	TGCAGCGTCGATGGGGCGCCGGGCTACGAGCAGTTCTTC	CSVDGAPGYEQFF
TRBV3-1	many	TRBJ2-2	TRBD1	TGTGCCAGCAGCCAACTGCTGGGACAGGTAACCGGGGAGCTGTTTTTT	CASSQLLGQVTGELFF
TRBV24-1	few	TRBJ2-1	TRBD2	TGTGCCACCGAGGCGGGGGGGCGAAATGAGCAGTTCTTC	CATEAGGRNEQFF
TRBV5-6	NA	TRBJ1-1	NA	TGTGCCAGCAGCTTGGGCCCCGCGGCGGCCACTGAAGCTTTCTTT	CASSLGPAAATEAFF
TRBV6-5	NA	TRBJ2-1	TRBD1	TGTGCCAGCAGTTACACAGGGGGCGGACAGTTCTTC	CASSYTGGGQFF
TRBV5-1	many	TRBJ2-2	TRBD1	TGCGCCAGCAGCTTTGGACAGGCGAACACCGGGGAGCTGTTTTTT	CASSFGQANTGELFF
TRBV11-2	few	TRBJ2-1	TRBD2	TGTGCCAGCAGCTTAGGGCTAGCGGGGGGCCAAAATGAGCAGTTCTTC	CASSLGLAGGQNEQFF
TRBV19	few	TRBJ2-1	NA	TGTGCCAGCGGCTACGGGTACACCTACAATGAGCAGTTCTTC	CASGYGYTYNEQFF
TRBV20-1	many	TRBJ2-3	TRBD2	TGCAGTGCCAAAACTAGCGGGGGGTCAGATACGCAGTATTTT	CSAKTSGGSDTQYF
TRBV13	many	TRBJ2-7	TRBD1	TGTGCCAGCAGCTTAGGGGGGAGACAGGGTCGCTCCTACGAGCAGTACTTC	CASSLGGRQGRSYEQYF
TRBV18	many	TRBJ2-3	NA	TGTGCCAGCTCACCGGGAAATACGCAGTATTTT	CASSPGNTQYF
TRBV9	many	TRBJ2-3	TRBD1	TGTGCCAGCAGCATCGACAGGGGCGGCACAGATACGCAGTATTTT	CASSIDRGGTDTQYF
TRBV20-1	many	TRBJ1-2	NA	TGCAGTGCTAGCGAGGGGATCGACTATGGCTACACCTTC	CSASEGIDYGYTF
TRBV11-1	NA	TRBJ2-5	NA	TGTGCCAGCAGCTTTCAGGGGAGCCAAGAGACCCAGTACTTC	CASSFQGSQETQYF
TRBV6-2/TRBV6-3	many	TRBJ2-5	TRBD2	TGTGCCAGCAGTTACGCGGGGGTCAGGGAGACCCAGTACTTC	CASSYAGVRETQYF
TRBV19	few	TRBJ2-3	NA	TGTGCCAGTAGTATAGCACCAAGCACAGATACGCAGTATTTT	CASSIAPSTDTQYF
TRBV30	many	TRBJ2-7	NA	TGTGCCTGGAGTGTACGGCACCTCTACGAGCAGTACTTC	CAWSVRHLYEQYF
TRBV7-2	NA	TRBJ2-1	TRBD2	TGTGCCAGCAGCTTAGCCCTATTAGGGACTAGCGGGAGAAACATCTACAATGAGCAGTTCTTC	CASSLALLGTSGRNIYNEQFF
TRBV12-3/TRBV12-4	few	TRBJ2-1	NA	TGTGCCAGTGGGGCAGGGGCCTGCAATGAGCAGTTCTTC	CASGAGACNEQFF
TRBV10-3	many	TRBJ1-1	TRBD1	TGTGCCATCAGTCCGGGACAGGGGATCACTGAAGCTTTCTTT	CAISPGQGITEAFF
TRBV30	many	TRBJ1-1	NA	TGTGCCTGGATAGGCCTGAACACTGAAGCTTTCTTT	CAWIGLNTEAFF
TRBV12-3/TRBV12-4	NA	TRBJ2-7	NA	TGTGCCAGCAGCGGAGGACGCCTCAACTACGAGCAGTACTTC	CASSGGRLNYEQYF
TRBV28	NA	TRBJ2-7	TRBD1	TGTGCCAGCAGTCGAAACAGGGGATACGAGCAGTACTTC	CASSRNRGYEQYF
TRBV5-1	NA	TRBJ1-4	NA	TGCGCCAGCAGAAACGGGGAAGTAGGGGAAAAACTGTTTTTT	CASRNGEVGEKLFF
TRBV12-3/TRBV12-4	few	TRBJ2-5	TRBD2	TGTGCCAGCAGCCAAGGTCCTAGCGGAGAAGAGACCCAGTACTTC	CASSQGPSGEETQYF
TRBV11-2	many	TRBJ2-1	NA	TGTGCCAGCAGCCCTAGCGTAAGCTCCTACAATGAGCAGTTCTTC	CASSPSVSSYNEQFF
TRBV6-1	NA	TRBJ2-1	NA	TGTGCCAGCAACCGGGGGACCTACAATGAGCAGTTCTTC	CASNRGTYNEQFF
TRBV2	many	TRBJ1-5	NA	TGTGCCAGCAGTTCTTACCCCTCCGTTCAGCCCCAGCATTTT	CASSSYPSVQPQHF
TRBV25-1	NA	TRBJ1-1	NA	TGTGCCAGCAGTGAACCTGGACCGGCAGCGAACACTGAAGCTTCCTTT	CASSEPGPAANTEASF
TRBV20-1	many	TRBJ2-1	TRBD1	TGCAGTGCTAGAAGGGACAGCCTAAATGAGCAGTTCTTC	CSARRDSLNEQFF
TRBV5-4	NA	TRBJ1-2	TRBD1	TGTGCCAGCAGCCTCCGACAGGGTAACTATGGCTACACCTTC	CASSLRQGNYGYTF
TRBV6-2/TRBV6-3	NA	TRBJ1-4	NA	TGTGCCAGCAGTTACCGGCCGTCAGGGAATGAAAAACTGTTTTTT	CASSYRPSGNEKLFF
TRBV7-9	many	TRBJ1-1	NA	TGTGCCAGCAGCCGCTCCGGGACGGAAGCTTTCTTT	CASSRSGTEAFF
TRBV7-8	NA	TRBJ1-3	NA	TGTGCCAGCAGCTTGGGACCAATCTCTGGAAACACCATATATTTT	CASSLGPISGNTIYF
TRBV28	few	TRBJ1-4	NA	TGTGCCAGCAGTTTTAGTCCATCAGACACTGCAACTAATGAAAAACTGTTTTTT	CASSFSPSDTATNEKLFF
TRBV20-1	many	TRBJ1-1	TRBD1	TGCAGTGCTGGGACAGGCACTGAAGCTTTCTTT	CSAGTGTEAFF
TRBV6-1	many	TRBJ2-7	NA	TGTGCCACCGCAGCGGCTTCCTACGAGCAGTACTTC	CATAAASYEQYF
TRBV27	many	TRBJ1-2	NA	TGTGCCAGCAGTTTGAGAGAGGGCAGTAGATACTATGGCTACACCTTC	CASSLREGSRYYGYTF